Below are 14 T cell receptor beta chains sequenced from a single sample in a study of beta chain features in type 1 diabetes. Study-level points and caveats: People with Type 1 diabetes carried modestly yet significantly shorter TCRB CDR3s in all four CD4+ subsets.

Expressed TCRB transcripts were sequenced because the isolated RNA had all been reverse transcribed beforehand. TCRdb's copy holds only in-frame clones and misses some; the assay was immunoSEQ multiplex PCR. The sample records 250,000 or so clones, roughly 20% being singletons. Which antigens these TCRs recognize remains unknown. The sequencing input was naive CD4+ T cells from blood. Every receptor here comes from a woman aged 40 to 50 with type 1 diabetes.

V is TRBV28 and J is TRBJ2-1; D possibly corresponds to TRBD1 (6 bases). CDR1 MDHEN and CDR2 SYDVKM come from the germline V gene. Trimming left V 4 bases short and J 6 bases short, with 16 bases between. This CDR3 contains 15 residues. The chain's CDR3 is CASSWYRDGSNEQFF. Here the CDR3 DNA reads TGTGCCAGCAGTTGGTACAGGGATGGTTCCAATGAGCAGTTCTTC.

The chain links TRBV7-3 to TRBJ2-1; D perhaps matches TRBD2 (5 bases). Germline lookup yields CDR1 SGHTA and CDR2 FQGTGA. V was shortened by 5 bases and J by 7 bases, with 12 bases between the two germline ends. This CDR3 is 13 amino acids long. DNA for the CDR3: TGTGCCAGCAGCCGGGATGCCTGGAATGAGCAGTTCTTC. The encoded protein is CASSRDAWNEQFF.

V and J are TRBV7-2 and TRBJ2-3, with 8 bases that match TRBD2. The CDR3 has 15 residues. The V and J ends lost 1 base and 1 base, in that order; junction bases with no gene match: 1. Per the germline V gene, CDR1 is SGHTA and CDR2 is FQGNSA. The CDR3 nucleotides are TGTGCCAGCAGCTTAGGGCGGGGGGGCACAGATACGCAGTATTTT. Amino acid sequence: CASSLGRGGTDTQYF.

The CDR3 DNA follows: TGTGCCAGTAGTATAGATCAAGCTCTCGCCGGGGAGCTGTTTTTT. This gives the protein CASSIDQALAGELFF. The V gene is TRBV19, the J gene TRBJ2-2; D call uncertain. V dropped 0 bases and J dropped 6 bases, with 11 bases sitting between them. This CDR3 spans 15 amino acids. Per the germline V gene, CDR1 is LNHDA and CDR2 is SQIVND (reference sequence).

This clone has more than one count but fewer than ten. The genes are TRBV7-2 and TRBJ1-5; 10 nucleotides align to TRBD1. CDR1 and CDR2 (germline): SGHTA, FQGNSA. This CDR3 has 15 residues. J was trimmed by 6 bases and V by 4 bases; bases with no gene match: 6. The CDR3, as DNA: TGTGCCAGCAGCTCGACAGGGGGCGCAGGTCAGCCCCAGCATTTT. Protein: CASSSTGGAGQPQHF.

This clone was picked up a small number of times. The CDR3 DNA sequence: TGTGCCAGCAGTCAGACAGGGTTTAAGACCGAGACCCAGTACTTC. It encodes CASSQTGFKTETQYF. The V gene is TRBV6-5, the J gene TRBJ2-5, with TRBD1 matching 7 bases. Germline values: CDR1 MNHEY, CDR2 SVGAGI. The CDR3 has 15 residues. V gave up 5 bases and J gave up 5 bases; unmatched junction bases: 11.

The chain recombines TRBV15 with TRBJ2-3; tentative D call: TRBD1 (6 bases). V lost 1 base to trimming and J lost 4 bases, with 12 bases between them. The CDR3 has 15 amino acids. Germline-derived CDR1 and CDR2 are LNHNV and YYDKDF (reference sequence). The CDR3 bases are TGTGCCACCAGCAGAGCCACAGGGCTGGCAGATACGCAGTATTTT. This sequence encodes CATSRATGLADTQYF.

This clone was counted a few times. This chain uses TRBV29-1 with TRBJ2-5, with D uncertain. The CDR3 contains 13 residues. The V end was cut by 5 bases, the J end by 13 bases, with 23 bases between. The germline gives CDR1 SQVTM, CDR2 ANQGSEA. The CDR3 reads CSVPYPSPALRYF. The CDR3 nucleotides are TGCAGCGTTCCGTACCCCTCCCCTGCCCTGCGGTACTTC.

The V gene is TRBV5-4, the J gene TRBJ2-1; 8 bases map to TRBD2. CDR1 is SGHNT, CDR2 YYREEE, per germline (reference sequence). V lost 0 bases and J lost 9; bases outside the gene matches: 8. This CDR3 has 15 residues. CDR3 sequence (DNA): TGTGCCAGCAGCTTGGCGGGAGCGGGGGTCGGTGAGCAGTTCTTC. Protein product: CASSLAGAGVGEQFF. Based on the CDR3 plus reference TRBV5-4 and TRBJ2-1, the full variable domain is ETGVTQSPTHLIKTRGQQVTLRCSSQSGHNTVSWYQQALGQGPQFIFQYYREEENGRGNFPPRFSGLQFPNYSSELNVNALELDDSALYLCASSLAGAGVGEQFFGPGTRLTVL.

The rearrangement joins TRBV5-1 to TRBJ2-1; 10 bases line up with TRBD2. The CDR3 has 15 amino acids. J was trimmed by 4 bases and V by 5 bases; bases with no gene match: 6. From germline, CDR1 is SGHRS and CDR2 YFSETQ. CDR3 bases: TGCGCCAGCAGTCCAACTAGCGGGAATTACAATGAGCAGTTCTTC. Translation: CASSPTSGNYNEQFF.

As concerns this clone: This same CDR3 is encoded by further DNA sequences in the sample. The chain carries TRBV30 and TRBJ1-2, with 9 nucleotides matching TRBD1. V shed 1 base, J shed 14 bases, and the junction held 11 bases outside the gene matches. This CDR3 contains 13 residues. Germline loops: CDR1 GTSNPN, CDR2 SVGIG (reference sequence). CDR3 protein: CAWSGGDRGGRTF. The CDR3 DNA follows: TGTGCCTGGAGTGGAGGAGACAGGGGGGGTCGGACCTTC.

In this sample, this clone turned up a few times. V gene TRBV5-1 combines with J gene TRBJ2-7; 8 positions match TRBD2. V lost 4 bases to trimming and J lost 0 bases; unmatched junction nucleotides: 3. The CDR3 loop spans 14 amino acids. From germline, CDR1 is SGHRS and CDR2 YFSETQ. CDR3 DNA: TGCGCCAGCAGCCAGCGGGAGTTCTCCTACGAGCAGTACTTC. Translation gives CASSQREFSYEQYF.

This clone was counted between two and nine times. This rearrangement joins TRBV5-4 to TRBJ1-2; the D gene is possibly TRBD1 (5 bases). The CDR3 has 14 amino acids. Trimming removed 1 base from V and 2 bases from J, with 9 bases in between. Germline-derived CDR1 and CDR2 are SGHNT and YYREEE (reference sequence). CDR3 sequence reads: CASSLRGQNYGYTF. The CDR3, as DNA: TGTGCCAGCAGCTTGAGGGGCCAAAACTATGGCTACACCTTC.

As DNA, the CDR3 is TGTGCCACCTTAGACAGGGGGATTGCAGATACGCAGTATTTT. Translation: CATLDRGIADTQYF. This chain links TRBV15 with TRBJ2-3; 9 nucleotides match TRBD1. The CDR3 is 14 residues long. The junction had 7 bases not matched to a gene; V was cut back by 8 bases and J by 4 bases. Looked up from germline, CDR1 is LNHNV and CDR2 is YYDKDF (reference sequence). Full variable domain (outside the CDR3, taken from reference TRBV15 and TRBJ2-3): DAMVIQNPRYQVTQFGKPVTLSCSQTLNHNVMYWYQQKSSQAPKLLFHYYDKDFNNEADTPDNFQSRRPNTSFCFLDIRSPGLGDTAMYLCATLDRGIADTQYFGPGTRLTVL.